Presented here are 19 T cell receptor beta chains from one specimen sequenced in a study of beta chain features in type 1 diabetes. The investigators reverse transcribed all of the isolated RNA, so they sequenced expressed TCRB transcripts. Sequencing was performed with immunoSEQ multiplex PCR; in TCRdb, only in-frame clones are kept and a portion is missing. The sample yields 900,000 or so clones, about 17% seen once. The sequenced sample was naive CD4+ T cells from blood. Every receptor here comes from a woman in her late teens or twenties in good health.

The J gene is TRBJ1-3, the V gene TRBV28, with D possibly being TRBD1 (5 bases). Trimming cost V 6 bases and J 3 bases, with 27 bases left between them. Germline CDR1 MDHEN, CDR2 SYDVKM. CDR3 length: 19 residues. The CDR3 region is CASRPPGLLTGASGNTIYF. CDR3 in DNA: TGTGCCAGCAGGCCTCCGGGACTCCTAACCGGCGCGAGTGGAAACACCATATATTTT.

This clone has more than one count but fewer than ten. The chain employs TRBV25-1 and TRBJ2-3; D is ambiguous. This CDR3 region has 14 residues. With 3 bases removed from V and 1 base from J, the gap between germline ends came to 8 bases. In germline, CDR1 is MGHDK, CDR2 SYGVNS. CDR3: CASSERHRTDTQYF. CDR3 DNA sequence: TGTGCCAGCAGTGAGCGACACCGCACAGATACGCAGTATTTT.

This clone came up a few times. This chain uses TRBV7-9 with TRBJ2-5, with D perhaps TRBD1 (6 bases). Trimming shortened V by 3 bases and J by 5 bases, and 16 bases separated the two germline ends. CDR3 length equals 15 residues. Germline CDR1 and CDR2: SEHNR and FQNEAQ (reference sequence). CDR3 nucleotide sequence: TGTGCCAGCAGCTTCCACAGGGTCGTCCAGGAGACCCAGTACTTC. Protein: CASSFHRVVQETQYF.

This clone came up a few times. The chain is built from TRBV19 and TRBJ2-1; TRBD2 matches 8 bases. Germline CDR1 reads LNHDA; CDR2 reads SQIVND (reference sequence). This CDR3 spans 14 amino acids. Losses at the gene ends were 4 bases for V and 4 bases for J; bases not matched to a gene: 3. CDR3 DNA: TGTGCCAGTAGTAGAGCGGGAGATTACAATGAGCAGTTCTTC. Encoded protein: CASSRAGDYNEQFF.

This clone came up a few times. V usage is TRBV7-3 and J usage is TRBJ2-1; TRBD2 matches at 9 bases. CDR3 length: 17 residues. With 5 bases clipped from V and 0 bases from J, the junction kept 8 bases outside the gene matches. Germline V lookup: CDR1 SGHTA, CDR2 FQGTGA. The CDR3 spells CASSPTGTSSSYNEQFF. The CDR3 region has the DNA TGTGCCAGCAGCCCTACCGGGACTAGCAGCTCCTACAATGAGCAGTTCTTC.

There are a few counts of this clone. CDR3 amino acids: CSARAVTGYTF. CDR3 sequence (DNA): TGCAGTGCCCGGGCCGTAACGGGCTACACCTTC. The rearrangement joins TRBV20-1 to TRBJ1-2, with D unresolved. V was clipped by 6 bases and J by 8 bases, with 13 bases between them. The CDR3 runs 11 residues. Germline V gene data show CDR1 as DFQATT and CDR2 as SNEGSKA (reference sequence).

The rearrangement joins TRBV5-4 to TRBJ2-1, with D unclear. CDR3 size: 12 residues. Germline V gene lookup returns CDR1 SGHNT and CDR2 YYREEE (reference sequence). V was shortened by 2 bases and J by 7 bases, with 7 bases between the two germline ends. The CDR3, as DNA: TGTGCCAGCAGCTTACCGTTGAATGAGCAGTTCTTC. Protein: CASSLPLNEQFF. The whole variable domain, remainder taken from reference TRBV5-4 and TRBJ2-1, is ETGVTQSPTHLIKTRGQQVTLRCSSQSGHNTVSWYQQALGQGPQFIFQYYREEENGRGNFPPRFSGLQFPNYSSELNVNALELDDSALYLCASSLPLNEQFFGPGTRLTVL.

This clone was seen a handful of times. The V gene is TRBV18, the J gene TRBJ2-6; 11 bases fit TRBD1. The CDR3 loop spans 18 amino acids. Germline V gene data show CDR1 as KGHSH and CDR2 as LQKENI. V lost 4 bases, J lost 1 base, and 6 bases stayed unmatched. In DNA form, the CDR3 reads TGTGCCAGCTCACTTAGGACAGGGGGCGCATCTGGGGCCAACGTCCTGACTTTC. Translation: CASSLRTGGASGANVLTF.

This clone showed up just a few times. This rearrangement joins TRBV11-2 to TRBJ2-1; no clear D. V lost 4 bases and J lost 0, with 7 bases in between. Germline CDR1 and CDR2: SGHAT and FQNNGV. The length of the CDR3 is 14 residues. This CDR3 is CASSSSSSYNEQFF. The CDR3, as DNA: TGTGCCAGCAGCTCGTCTAGCTCCTACAATGAGCAGTTCTTC.

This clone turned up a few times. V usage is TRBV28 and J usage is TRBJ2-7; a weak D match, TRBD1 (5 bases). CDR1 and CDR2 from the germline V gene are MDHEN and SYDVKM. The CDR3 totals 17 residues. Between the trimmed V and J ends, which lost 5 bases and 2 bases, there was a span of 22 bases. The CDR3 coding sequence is TGTGCCAGCAGTCCCCACGGCTCGGACAAGGGAACCTACGAGCAGTACTTC. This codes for CASSPHGSDKGTYEQYF. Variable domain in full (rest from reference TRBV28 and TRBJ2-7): DVKVTQSSRYLVKRTGEKVFLECVQDMDHENMFWYRQDPGLGLRLIYFSYDVKMKEKGDIPEGYSVSREKKERFSLILESASTNQTSMYLCASSPHGSDKGTYEQYFGPGTRLTVT.

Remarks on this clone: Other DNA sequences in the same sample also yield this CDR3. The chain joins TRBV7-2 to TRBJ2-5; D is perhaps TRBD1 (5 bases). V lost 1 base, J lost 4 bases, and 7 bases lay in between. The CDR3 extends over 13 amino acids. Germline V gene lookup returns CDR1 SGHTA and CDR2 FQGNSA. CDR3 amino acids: CASSLVRGETQYF. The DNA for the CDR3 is TGTGCCAGCAGCTTAGTTAGGGGAGAGACCCAGTACTTC.

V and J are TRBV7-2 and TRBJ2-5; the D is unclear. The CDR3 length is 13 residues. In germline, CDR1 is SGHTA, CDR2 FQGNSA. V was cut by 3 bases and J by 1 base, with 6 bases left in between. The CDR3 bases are TGTGCCAGCAGCTTTTACGGCCAAGAGACCCAGTACTTC. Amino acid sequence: CASSFYGQETQYF.

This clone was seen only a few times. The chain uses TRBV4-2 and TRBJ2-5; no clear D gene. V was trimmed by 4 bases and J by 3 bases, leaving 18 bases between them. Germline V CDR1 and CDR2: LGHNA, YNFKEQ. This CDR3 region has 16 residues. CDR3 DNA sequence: TGTGCCAGCAGCCCCCGGCTGATCAGGAGTGAAGAGACCCAGTACTTC. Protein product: CASSPRLIRSEETQYF.

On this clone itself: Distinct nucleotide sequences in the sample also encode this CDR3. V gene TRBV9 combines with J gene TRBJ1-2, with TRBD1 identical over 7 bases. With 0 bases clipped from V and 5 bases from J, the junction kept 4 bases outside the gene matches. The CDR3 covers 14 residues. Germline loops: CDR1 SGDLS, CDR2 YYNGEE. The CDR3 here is CASSVGTGAYGYTF. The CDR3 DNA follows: TGTGCCAGCAGCGTAGGGACAGGAGCGTATGGCTACACCTTC.

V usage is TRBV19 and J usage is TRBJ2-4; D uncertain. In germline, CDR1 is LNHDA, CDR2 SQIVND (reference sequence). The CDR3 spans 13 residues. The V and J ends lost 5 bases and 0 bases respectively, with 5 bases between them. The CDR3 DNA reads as TGTGCCAGTAGTCAAGTAGCCAAAAACATTCAGTACTTC. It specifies CASSQVAKNIQYF.

For the CDR3, the DNA is TGTGCCAGCGCTGGAGGGAGGACCTACAATGAGCAGTTCTTC. This encodes CASAGGRTYNEQFF. V is TRBV7-9 and J is TRBJ2-1; weak D call: TRBD2 (6 bases). This CDR3 has 14 amino acids. Germline CDR1 and CDR2: SEHNR and FQNEAQ (reference sequence). V gave up 8 bases and J gave up 2 bases, with 13 bases separating them.

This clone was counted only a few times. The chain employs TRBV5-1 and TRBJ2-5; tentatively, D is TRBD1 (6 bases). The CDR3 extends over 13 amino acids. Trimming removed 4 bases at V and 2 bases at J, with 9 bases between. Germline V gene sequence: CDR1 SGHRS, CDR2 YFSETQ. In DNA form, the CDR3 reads TGCGCCAGCAGCCCAGGGGATCAAGAGACCCAGTACTTC. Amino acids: CASSPGDQETQYF. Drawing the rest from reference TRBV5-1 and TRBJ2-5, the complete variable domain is KAGVTQTPRYLIKTRGQQVTLSCSPISGHRSVSWYQQTPGQGLQFLFEYFSETQRNKGNFPGRFSGRQFSNSRSEMNVSTLELGDSALYLCASSPGDQETQYFGPGTRLLVL.

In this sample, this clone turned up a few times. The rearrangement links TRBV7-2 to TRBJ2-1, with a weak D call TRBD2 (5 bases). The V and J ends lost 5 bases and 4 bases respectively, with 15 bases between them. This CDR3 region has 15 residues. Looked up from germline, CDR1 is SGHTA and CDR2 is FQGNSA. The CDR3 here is CASSQRTSRYNEQFF. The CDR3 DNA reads TGTGCCAGCAGCCAAAGGACTTCACGGTACAATGAGCAGTTCTTC.

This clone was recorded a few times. The DNA of the CDR3 is TGTGCCAGCAGCCGACTAATAGCGGCCGGGGAGCTGTTTTTT. Amino acid sequence: CASSRLIAAGELFF. The V and J genes are TRBV7-9 and TRBJ2-2; D may be TRBD2 (6 bases). This CDR3 has 14 residues. The V gene lost 5 bases and the J gene lost 6 bases, with 13 bases spanning the gap. The germline V gene has CDR1 SEHNR and CDR2 FQNEAQ (reference sequence).